This TCR beta chain was recorded in a study of regulatory T cells in long-lasting Graves disease. Time point reported: newly diagnosed GD, antithyroid drugs for less than 3 months. The authors made the TCR library using RNA they extracted from PBMCs. This CDR3 contains 14 residues. V was cut by 5 bases and J by 6 bases, with 15 bases left in between. TCR beta libraries were built with iRepertoire HTBI primers and Arm-PCR of CDR3 regions. One entry per CDR3 protein, called by TCRdb with MiXCR from the multiplex PCR reads. There are 390,000 or so distinct CDR3 sequences in the sample; roughly 12% occur only once, and approximately 17% lies in the top ten. This same sample was also taken into another study, of T cells in Graves' hyperthyroidism and ophthalmopathy. That work adds: In the first-round RT-PCR of the TCR CDR3, the HTBI primer set was used. Blood samples included most of the expanded thyroid clonotypes exceeding 0.001. Ophthalmopathy got predicted by the model a median roughly 6.1 months before its onset.

The chain joins TRBV12-3 or TRBV12-4 to TRBJ2-3; D call uncertain. The material was peripheral blood mononuclear cells (PBMCs), obtained at new diagnosis, from a patient treated with antithyroid drugs. This clonotype was sampled from a young woman with Graves disease. CDR3: CASSPRRTADTQYF. CDR3 nucleotide sequence: TGTGCCAGCAGTCCACGACGGACGGCGGATACGCAGTATTTT.